This entry describes one T cell receptor (beta chain). What it recognizes is unknown. Disease in donors with ophthalmopathy had moderate-to-severe activity, CAS ≥3, NOSPECS ≥4 and under 3 months' duration. The sample belongs to a study of Graves' ophthalmopathy and Graves' hyperthyroidism. Study details: The blood sample was drawn at first diagnosis and before any treatment.

As the template, RNA transcripts were used to amplify TCR beta CDR3 regions. HTBI primers served in a first-round RT-PCR, which a second-round multiplex PCR followed. MiXCR was run by TCRdb on the multiplex PCR reads, yielding one entry per CDR3 protein. There are about 640,000 distinct CDR3 sequences in the sample; roughly 39% occur only once, and roughly 3% lies in the top ten. The junction had 10 bases not matched to a gene; V was cut back by 3 bases and J by 2 bases. Germline CDR1 SGDLS, CDR2 YYNGEE. CDR3 size: 17 residues. Findings and limits, study-wide: Sensitivity of around 85% and specificity of around 80% were achieved when a 13-signature model separated ophthalmopathy from stable hyperthyroidism. Among expanded thyroid clonotypes above 0.001 frequency, most also occurred in blood.

The V gene is TRBV9, the J gene TRBJ1-3; 8 bases align to TRBD1. Sequencing was performed on peripheral blood. The TCR originated in an adult man with Graves' ophthalmopathy. The CDR3 region is CASSAPGGGETGNTIYF. CDR3 DNA: TGTGCCAGCAGCGCCCCAGGGGGCGGAGAGACTGGAAACACCATATATTTT.